The rows below give T cell receptor beta chains drawn from one sample of a study of OX40 agonist ivuxolimab in advanced cancers. Method: immunoSEQ multiplex PCR; TCRdb's copy keeps in-frame clones and lacks some. Of 50,000 to 65,000 clones in the sample, roughly 89% were seen once. The sequencing used CD4+ or CD8+ T cells sorted from blood, collected in a trial of the OX40 agonist ivuxolimab. Receptors originate from an adult with an advanced solid tumor such as melanoma, head and neck, liver or kidney cancer. Each CDR3 is given with its conserved first and last residue. Each record gives: clone size, V gene, D gene, J gene, CDR3 protein, CDR3 DNA. A D gene is named only where the DNA matches it firmly. Only some rows state a clone size, as once, few, many or a class for expanded clones.

abundance: NA; v_gene: TRBV30; d_gene: TRBD1; j_gene: TRBJ1-2; CDR3aa: CAWSRDRPYGYTF; CDR3nt: TGTGCCTGGAGCCGGGACAGGCCCTATGGCTACACCTTC
abundance: NA; v_gene: TRBV6-1; d_gene: TRBD1; j_gene: TRBJ1-5; CDR3aa: CASANRGSINQPQHF; CDR3nt: TGTGCCAGCGCTAACAGGGGCTCTATCAATCAGCCCCAGCATTTT
abundance: NA; v_gene: TRBV6-6; d_gene: NA; j_gene: TRBJ2-5; CDR3aa: CASSYSTRQETQYF; CDR3nt: TGTGCCAGCAGTTACTCGACACGCCAAGAGACCCAGTACTTC
abundance: NA; v_gene: TRBV25-1; d_gene: TRBD2; j_gene: TRBJ2-3; CDR3aa: CASSMVGNGRGLGDTQYF; CDR3nt: TGTGCCAGCAGTATGGTGGGGAACGGGAGGGGTTTAGGAGATACGCAGTATTTT
abundance: NA; v_gene: TRBV6-5; d_gene: TRBD1; j_gene: TRBJ1-5; CDR3aa: CASSQINRGNQPQHF; CDR3nt: TGTGCCAGCAGTCAGATTAACAGGGGGAATCAGCCCCAGCATTTT
abundance: NA; v_gene: TRBV9; d_gene: NA; j_gene: TRBJ2-3; CDR3aa: CASSAGLSDTQYF; CDR3nt: TGTGCCAGCAGCGCCGGACTCTCAGATACGCAGTATTTT
abundance: NA; v_gene: TRBV11-2; d_gene: NA; j_gene: TRBJ1-1; CDR3aa: CASTSYGAGEAFF; CDR3nt: TGTGCCAGCACCAGCTATGGGGCAGGGGAAGCTTTCTTT
abundance: once; v_gene: TRBV7-6; d_gene: TRBD1; j_gene: TRBJ2-2; CDR3aa: CASSSMTGGQTGELFF; CDR3nt: TGTGCCAGCAGCTCTATGACAGGGGGGCAGACCGGGGAGCTGTTTTTT
abundance: NA; v_gene: TRBV5-8; d_gene: NA; j_gene: TRBJ1-1; CDR3aa: CASTSRAFF; CDR3nt: TGTGCCAGCACCTCCCGAGCTTTCTTT
abundance: NA; v_gene: TRBV15; d_gene: NA; j_gene: TRBJ1-6; CDR3aa: CATSRDPGGGPLHF; CDR3nt: TGTGCCACCAGCAGAGATCCCGGGGGGGGCCCCCTCCACTTT
abundance: NA; v_gene: TRBV6-1; d_gene: TRBD1; j_gene: TRBJ2-5; CDR3aa: CASRDRQQETQYF; CDR3nt: TGTGCCAGCAGGGACAGGCAACAAGAGACCCAGTACTTC
abundance: NA; v_gene: TRBV4-1; d_gene: NA; j_gene: TRBJ2-7; CDR3aa: CASSQGGISYEQYF; CDR3nt: TGCGCCAGCAGCCAAGGCGGGATCTCCTACGAGCAGTACTTC
abundance: NA; v_gene: TRBV30; d_gene: TRBD1; j_gene: TRBJ1-6; CDR3aa: CAWSLLDRLNSPLHF; CDR3nt: TGTGCCTGGAGTCTTTTGGACAGGTTGAATTCACCCCTCCACTTT
abundance: NA; v_gene: TRBV5-6; d_gene: NA; j_gene: TRBJ1-2; CDR3aa: CASSFYDRGRGGGYTF; CDR3nt: TGTGCCAGCAGCTTTTATGACCGGGGGAGGGGTGGTGGCTACACCTTC
abundance: once; v_gene: TRBV10-3; d_gene: NA; j_gene: TRBJ1-5; CDR3aa: CAINRGEGQPQHF; CDR3nt: TGTGCCATCAACCGAGGGGAGGGTCAGCCCCAGCATTTT
abundance: NA; v_gene: TRBV10-3; d_gene: NA; j_gene: TRBJ1-5; CDR3aa: CAISESVQAGNQPQHF; CDR3nt: TGTGCCATCAGTGAGTCGGTGCAGGCGGGCAATCAGCCCCAGCATTTT
abundance: NA; v_gene: TRBV4-2; d_gene: TRBD1; j_gene: TRBJ2-7; CDR3aa: CASSRTGTAGYEQYF; CDR3nt: TGTGCCAGCAGCCGCACCGGGACAGCCGGTTACGAGCAGTACTTC
abundance: NA; v_gene: TRBV18; d_gene: NA; j_gene: TRBJ2-1; CDR3aa: CASSPQRGSGGNEQFF; CDR3nt: TGTGCCAGCTCACCGCAAAGGGGGAGTGGGGGCAATGAGCAGTTCTTC
abundance: NA; v_gene: TRBV4-1; d_gene: NA; j_gene: TRBJ1-1; CDR3aa: CASSPSRGGTEAFF; CDR3nt: TGCGCCAGCAGCCCTAGTCGGGGGGGGACTGAAGCTTTCTTT
abundance: NA; v_gene: TRBV19; d_gene: TRBD2; j_gene: TRBJ2-5; CDR3aa: CASSNKRLADQETQYF; CDR3nt: TGTGCCAGTAGTAATAAGCGCCTAGCGGACCAAGAGACCCAGTACTTC
abundance: NA; v_gene: TRBV14; d_gene: NA; j_gene: TRBJ2-7; CDR3aa: CASSRHERGEQYF; CDR3nt: TGTGCCAGCAGCCGGCATGAGAGGGGCGAGCAGTACTTC
abundance: NA; v_gene: TRBV2; d_gene: TRBD1; j_gene: TRBJ2-5; CDR3aa: CASRPRQGAETQYF; CDR3nt: TGTGCCAGCAGGCCGCGACAGGGGGCGGAGACCCAGTACTTC
abundance: NA; v_gene: TRBV18; d_gene: NA; j_gene: TRBJ1-5; CDR3aa: CASSPQESQPQHF; CDR3nt: TGTGCCAGCTCACCTCAGGAGTCTCAGCCCCAGCATTTT
abundance: NA; v_gene: TRBV28; d_gene: NA; j_gene: TRBJ1-5; CDR3aa: CASSLLLENQPQHF; CDR3nt: TGTGCCAGCAGTTTATTACTAGAAAATCAGCCCCAGCATTTT
abundance: once; v_gene: TRBV6-6; d_gene: TRBD1; j_gene: TRBJ1-1; CDR3aa: CASSIQGLNTEAFF; CDR3nt: TGTGCCAGTTCAATACAGGGGTTGAACACTGAAGCTTTCTTT
abundance: NA; v_gene: TRBV7-8; d_gene: TRBD1; j_gene: TRBJ1-5; CDR3aa: CASSLAQGGNSNQPQHF; CDR3nt: TGTGCCAGCAGCTTAGCGCAGGGGGGGAATAGCAATCAGCCCCAGCATTTT